This TCR beta chain is drawn from a study of blood T cell repertoires in COVID-19. As for the study in general: Italy, Spain and the United States were the sources of the convalescent and acute COVID-19 samples. From T cells, B-cell-depleted T cells, or PBMCs came the material, which was cDNA or gDNA.

Per the study methods: Amplified reference gene primers provided the basis for estimating nucleated cell counts. Method: immunoSEQ multiplex PCR; TCRdb's copy keeps in-frame clones and lacks some. V, J and clone size are those of that table, while D and trimming were read from the DNA. Among 100,000 or so clones, 92% were seen once, and the ten largest hold around 1.9%. The CDR3 has 15 amino acids. Germline lookup yields CDR1 SGHRS and CDR2 YFSETQ. J gave up 7 bases and V 1 base, and 10 bases lay outside the gene matches. Seattle patient enrollment occurred during active infection, with longitudinal follow-up thereafter. This clone has only a few counts.

What was sequenced was peripheral blood. The chain couples TRBV5-1 to TRBJ2-7, with 8 bases fitting TRBD1. The TCR originated in a woman between 50 and 59 years old with COVID-19, enrolled during active disease. Written as DNA, the CDR3 is TGCGCCAGCAGCTTGATCATAGGACAGGGTGGAGAGCAGTACTTC. This translates into CASSLIIGQGGEQYF.